This T cell receptor beta chain was captured by sequencing in a study of blood T cell repertoires in COVID-19. The wider study: COVID-19 samples collected from the United States, Italy and Spain covered acute and convalescent phases.

This clone was picked up one time. Participants came from roughly 25 US areas, aged roughly 18 to 89 years. Self-reported history from a screening survey and questionnaire set each donor's cohort. Cohort 3 donors were reported recovered after two negative PCRs, clearance, or symptom resolution. Generated by immunoSEQ multiplex PCR, the TCRdb table keeps only in-frame clones and is missing some. The sample includes some 170,000 clones, around 84% of them seen just once. Trimming took 8 bases from V and 1 from J; bases not matched to a gene: 7. The germline V gene encodes CDR1 LNHNV and CDR2 YYDKDF (reference sequence). The CDR3 length is 15 residues.

The material sequenced was PBMCs or T cells enriched from blood (not recorded which). The receptor's source is a man aged 35-49 years who had recovered from COVID-19. The gene calls are TRBV15 and TRBJ2-5; 10 bases are a match to TRBD2. The CDR3 region has the DNA TGTGCCACCGGGGGGGCTAGCGGGGGCCAAGAGACCCAGTACTTC. It translates to CATGGASGGQETQYF.